A selection of T cell receptor beta chains follows, all from one sample in a study of technical replicates of blood from several donors. Profiled with immunoSEQ multiplex PCR; TCRdb holds only in-frame clones, not every one. Here the sample spans 75,000 or so clones, around 94% being singletons. Sequencing was done on a sample of T cells isolated from PBMCs. Receptors originate from a human donor in good health. Each CDR3 is given with its conserved first and last residue. The size entry is marked missing in some rows and otherwise reads once, few, many or a size class.

v_call clone_size cdr3_aa
TRBV6-5 . CASSYPYRDQGQPQHF
TRBV30 once CAWTQGANQPQHF
TRBV19 few CASSMGPGQGNYGYTF
TRBV2 . CASRADRAYEQYF
TRBV5-1 once CASSWTGGVYGYTF
TRBV7-9 . CASSTRDRGLQNTEAFF
TRBV30 few CASSGSSYNEQFF
TRBV28 once CASRPLGIGTDTQYF
TRBV7-9 . CASSPGQSSYEQYF
TRBV4-1 once CASSQEGAGIYGYTF
TRBV19 . CASTPNTNTEAFF
TRBV28 once CASRQGVSNQPQHF
TRBV30 . CAWRLAGEQYF
TRBV11-3 . CASSIRQGMTDTQYF
TRBV6-5 . CASSSWTSEQYF
TRBV9 . CASSAGGEAFF
TRBV28 . CASRTRGGLSTDTQYF
TRBV11-3 . CASSLTTYEQYF
TRBV11-2 . CASSLWAGLQETQYF
TRBV6-4 . CASSDLYEQYF
TRBV5-1 . CASSLEAGGYTGELFF
TRBV5-6 . CASTLLHEQFF
TRBV27 . CASSSQGAGNQPQHF
TRBV7-6 . CASSAGTSYGYTF
TRBV9 . CASSGGTQSTYEQYF
TRBV10-3 once CASTQGVGSYEQYF
TRBV6-6 . CASSFSGLRGYQPQHF
TRBV11-2 . CASSTGLDQPQHF
TRBV7-3 . CASSLGGTIQETQYF
TRBV30 . CAWRGQGDHYGYTF